The sequence of this T cell receptor beta chain was determined in a study of T cells after yellow fever vaccination. Study information: Preparation used SMART-Seq v4 Ultra Low Input for the low-cell-number fractions. Study results and limitations: Repertoires sorted by FACS could include abundant clonotypes that are contaminants from the bulk population.

5'RACE template switching produced TCR cDNA carrying a universal primer site and UMIs. TCRdb re-called the 5' RACE reads with MiXCR, one entry per CDR3 protein. The sample includes around 49,000 distinct CDR3 sequences, roughly 7% of them seen just once. This clonotype was counted many times. CDR3 length: 13 amino acids. V was pared by 7 bases and J by 0 bases, with 9 bases between. The germline gives CDR1 DFQATT, CDR2 SNEGSKA (reference sequence). The receptor was isolated from a man aged 30 to 45 who received the YFV17D yellow fever vaccine. Source: CD8+ T cells not binding an NS4B(214-222) dextramer, sorted from PBMCs, taken 45 days after the yellow fever booster vaccination. The rearrangement joins TRBV20-1 to TRBJ1-4; D not resolved. The CDR3 DNA reads TGCAGTGGGACCGAACCAACTAATGAAAAACTGTTTTTT. This codes for CSGTEPTNEKLFF.